Sequencing of this T cell receptor beta chain was carried out in a study of beta chain features in type 1 diabetes. Looking at the study overall: Regarding age, gender and cell yields, patients proved similar to healthy donors. Investigators examined 85 million to 110 million sorted cells across all samples.

Via CD45RO/CCR7/CD25/CD127/CD95/CD27, cells of the CD4+ naive, central memory, regulatory and stem cell-like memory subsets were sorted. Remarks on this clone: Its antigen is undetermined.

The whole isolated RNA underwent reverse transcription, so sequencing captured expressed TCRB transcripts. The table came from immunoSEQ multiplex PCR; TCRdb's copy has only in-frame clones and leaves some out. This table holds around 450,000 clones, about 10% found once. Per germline, CDR1 LGHNA and CDR2 YNFKEQ. The CDR3 totals 15 residues. V lost 2 bases to trimming and J lost 8 bases; unmatched junction nucleotides: 7. Study results and limitations: PCR could preferentially amplify shorter templates, alike in patients and controls.

The TCR comes from a young woman in good health. The chain is built from TRBV4-2 and TRBJ2-3, with 10 positions matching TRBD2. Source material: naive CD4+ T cells from blood. In DNA, the CDR3 is TGTGCCAGCAGCCAACTAGCGGGGGCTTCTGGTACGCAGTATTTT. It yields the protein CASSQLAGASGTQYF.